This paragraph reports one T cell receptor (beta chain). The sample is drawn from a study of blood T cell repertoires in COVID-19. The overall study: From T cells, B-cell-depleted T cells, or PBMCs came the material, which was cDNA or gDNA.

V lost 4 bases, J lost 10 bases, and 23 bases lay in between. The CDR3 contains 16 residues. Germline V CDR1 and CDR2: LGHDT, YNNKEL (reference sequence). Sequencing used immunoSEQ multiplex PCR; TCRdb keeps in-frame clones, though not all of them. This table holds 100,000 to 140,000 clones, around 83% found once. The sequence was obtained from a man in his 70s with acute or convalescent COVID-19. This chain uses TRBV3-1 (or the pseudogene TRBV3-2) with TRBJ2-1; D perhaps matches TRBD1 (5 bases). Sequenced sample: peripheral blood. The CDR3 nucleotides read TGTGCCAGCAGCCCCCTCGACAGAGCCCCAATATCCGAGCAGTTCTTC. It encodes CASSPLDRAPISEQFF.